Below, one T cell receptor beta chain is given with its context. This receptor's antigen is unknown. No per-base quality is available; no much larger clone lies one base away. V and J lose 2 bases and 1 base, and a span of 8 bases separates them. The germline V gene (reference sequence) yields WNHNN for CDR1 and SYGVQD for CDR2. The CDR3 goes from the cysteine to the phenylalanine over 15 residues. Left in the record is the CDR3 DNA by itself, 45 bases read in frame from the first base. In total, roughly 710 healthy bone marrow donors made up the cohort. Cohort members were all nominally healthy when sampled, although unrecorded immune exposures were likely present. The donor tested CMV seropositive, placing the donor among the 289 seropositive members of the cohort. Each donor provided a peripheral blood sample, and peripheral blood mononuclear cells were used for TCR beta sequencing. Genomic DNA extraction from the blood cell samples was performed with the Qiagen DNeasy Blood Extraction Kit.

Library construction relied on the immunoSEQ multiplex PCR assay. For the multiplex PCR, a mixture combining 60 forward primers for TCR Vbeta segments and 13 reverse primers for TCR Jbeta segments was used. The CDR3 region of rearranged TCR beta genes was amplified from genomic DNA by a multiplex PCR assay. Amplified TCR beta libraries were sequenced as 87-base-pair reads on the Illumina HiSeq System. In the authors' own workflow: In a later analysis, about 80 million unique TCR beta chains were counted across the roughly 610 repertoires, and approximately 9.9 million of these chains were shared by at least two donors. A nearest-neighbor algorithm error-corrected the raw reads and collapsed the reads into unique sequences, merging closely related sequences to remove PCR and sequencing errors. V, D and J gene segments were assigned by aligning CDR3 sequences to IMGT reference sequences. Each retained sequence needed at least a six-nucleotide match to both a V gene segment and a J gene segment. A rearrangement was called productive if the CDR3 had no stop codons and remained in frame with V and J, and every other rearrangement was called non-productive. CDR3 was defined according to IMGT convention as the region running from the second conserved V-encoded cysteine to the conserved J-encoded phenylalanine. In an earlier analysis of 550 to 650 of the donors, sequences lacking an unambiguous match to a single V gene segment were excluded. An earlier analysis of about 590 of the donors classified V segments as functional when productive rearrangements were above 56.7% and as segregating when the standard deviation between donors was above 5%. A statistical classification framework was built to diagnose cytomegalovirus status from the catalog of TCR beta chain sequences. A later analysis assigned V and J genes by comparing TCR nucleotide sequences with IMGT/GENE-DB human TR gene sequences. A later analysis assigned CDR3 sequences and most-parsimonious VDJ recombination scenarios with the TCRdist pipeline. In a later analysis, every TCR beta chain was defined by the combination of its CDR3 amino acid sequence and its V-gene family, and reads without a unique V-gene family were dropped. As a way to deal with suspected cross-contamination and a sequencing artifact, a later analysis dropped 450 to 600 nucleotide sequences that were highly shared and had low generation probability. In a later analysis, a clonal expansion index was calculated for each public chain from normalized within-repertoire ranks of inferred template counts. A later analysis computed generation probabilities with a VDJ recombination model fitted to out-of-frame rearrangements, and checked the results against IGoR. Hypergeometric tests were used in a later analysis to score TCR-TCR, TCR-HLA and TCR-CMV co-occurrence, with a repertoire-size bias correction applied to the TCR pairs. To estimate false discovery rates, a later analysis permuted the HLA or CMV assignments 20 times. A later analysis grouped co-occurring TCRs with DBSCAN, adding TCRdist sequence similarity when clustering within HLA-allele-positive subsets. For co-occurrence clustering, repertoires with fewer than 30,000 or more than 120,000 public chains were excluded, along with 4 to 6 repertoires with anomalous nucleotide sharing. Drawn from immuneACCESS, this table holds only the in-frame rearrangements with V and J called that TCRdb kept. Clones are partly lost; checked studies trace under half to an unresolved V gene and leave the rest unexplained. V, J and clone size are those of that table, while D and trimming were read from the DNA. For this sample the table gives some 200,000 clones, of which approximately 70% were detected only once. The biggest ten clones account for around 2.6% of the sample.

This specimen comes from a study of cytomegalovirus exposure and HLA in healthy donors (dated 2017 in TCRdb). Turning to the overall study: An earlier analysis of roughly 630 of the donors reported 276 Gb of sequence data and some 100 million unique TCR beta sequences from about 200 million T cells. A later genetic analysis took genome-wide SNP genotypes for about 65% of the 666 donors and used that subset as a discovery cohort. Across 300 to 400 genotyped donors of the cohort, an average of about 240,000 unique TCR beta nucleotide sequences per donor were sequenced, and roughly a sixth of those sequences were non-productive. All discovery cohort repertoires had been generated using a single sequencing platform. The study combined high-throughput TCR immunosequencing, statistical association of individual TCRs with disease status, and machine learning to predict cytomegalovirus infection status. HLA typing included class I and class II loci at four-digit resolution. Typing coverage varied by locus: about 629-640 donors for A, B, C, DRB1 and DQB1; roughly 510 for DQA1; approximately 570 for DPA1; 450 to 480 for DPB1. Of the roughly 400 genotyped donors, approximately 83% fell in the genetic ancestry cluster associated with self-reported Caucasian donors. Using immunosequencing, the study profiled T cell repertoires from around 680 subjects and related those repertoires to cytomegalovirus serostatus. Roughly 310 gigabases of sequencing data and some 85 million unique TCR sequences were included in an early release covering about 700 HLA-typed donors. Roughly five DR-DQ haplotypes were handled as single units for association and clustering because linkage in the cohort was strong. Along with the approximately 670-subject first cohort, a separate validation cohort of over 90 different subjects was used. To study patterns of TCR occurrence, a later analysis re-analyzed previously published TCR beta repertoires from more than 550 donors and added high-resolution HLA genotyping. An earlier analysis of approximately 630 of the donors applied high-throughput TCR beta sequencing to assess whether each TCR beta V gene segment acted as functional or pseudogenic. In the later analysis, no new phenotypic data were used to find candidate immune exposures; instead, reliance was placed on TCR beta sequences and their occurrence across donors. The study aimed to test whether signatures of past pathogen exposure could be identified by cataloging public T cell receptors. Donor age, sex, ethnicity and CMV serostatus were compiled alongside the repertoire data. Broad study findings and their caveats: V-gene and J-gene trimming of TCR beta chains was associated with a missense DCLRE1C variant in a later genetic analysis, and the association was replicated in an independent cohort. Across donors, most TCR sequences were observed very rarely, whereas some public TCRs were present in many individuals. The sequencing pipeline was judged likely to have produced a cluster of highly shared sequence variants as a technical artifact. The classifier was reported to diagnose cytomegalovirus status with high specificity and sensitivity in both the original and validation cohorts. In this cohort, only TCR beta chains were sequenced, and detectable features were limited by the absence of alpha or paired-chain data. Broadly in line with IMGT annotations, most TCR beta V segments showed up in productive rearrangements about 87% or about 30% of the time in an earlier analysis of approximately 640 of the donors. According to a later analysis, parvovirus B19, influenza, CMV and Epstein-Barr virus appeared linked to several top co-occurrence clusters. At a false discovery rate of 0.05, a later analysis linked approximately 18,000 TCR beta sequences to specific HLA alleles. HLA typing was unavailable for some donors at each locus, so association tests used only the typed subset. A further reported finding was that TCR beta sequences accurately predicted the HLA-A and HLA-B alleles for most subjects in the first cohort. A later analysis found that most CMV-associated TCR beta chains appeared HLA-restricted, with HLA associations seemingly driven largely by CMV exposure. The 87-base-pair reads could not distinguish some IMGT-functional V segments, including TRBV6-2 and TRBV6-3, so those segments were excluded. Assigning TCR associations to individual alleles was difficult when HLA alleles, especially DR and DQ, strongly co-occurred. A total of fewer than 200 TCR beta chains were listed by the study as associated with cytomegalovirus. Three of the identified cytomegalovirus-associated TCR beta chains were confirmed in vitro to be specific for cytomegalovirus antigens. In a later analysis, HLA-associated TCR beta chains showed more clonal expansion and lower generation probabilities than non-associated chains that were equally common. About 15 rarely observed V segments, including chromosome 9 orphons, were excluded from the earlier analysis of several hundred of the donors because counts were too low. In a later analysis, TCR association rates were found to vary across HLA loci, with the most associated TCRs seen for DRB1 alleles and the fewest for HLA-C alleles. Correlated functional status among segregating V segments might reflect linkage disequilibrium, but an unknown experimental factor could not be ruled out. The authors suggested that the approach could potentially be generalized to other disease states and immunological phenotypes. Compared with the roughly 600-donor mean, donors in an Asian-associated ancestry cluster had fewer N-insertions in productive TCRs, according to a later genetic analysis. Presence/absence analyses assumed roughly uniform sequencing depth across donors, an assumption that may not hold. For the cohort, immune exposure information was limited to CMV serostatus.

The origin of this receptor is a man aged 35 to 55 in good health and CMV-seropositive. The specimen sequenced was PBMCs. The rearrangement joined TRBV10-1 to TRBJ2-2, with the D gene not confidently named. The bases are TGCGCCAGCAGTGAGGCGCATCGGAACACCGGGGAGCTGTTTTTT. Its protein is CASSEAHRNTGELFF.